This T cell receptor (beta chain) was identified during a study of tumor and adjacent non-tumor tissue in lung cancer. With 1 base clipped from V and 6 bases from J, the junction kept 4 bases outside the gene matches. This CDR3 has 14 residues. CDR1 is DFQATT, CDR2 SNEGSKA, per germline (reference sequence). This sample's RNA came from whole unsorted tissue. The library came from three nested PCR rounds adapted from ARM-PCR protocols. TCRdb passed the multiplex PCR reads through MiXCR, listing each CDR3 protein once. The sample consists of 91,000 or so distinct CDR3 sequences, 65% to 75% of them appearing once.

This chain joins TRBV20-1 and TRBJ2-4, with 9 bases aligning to TRBD1. The receptor comes from a man aged 55 to 70 with non-small cell lung cancer. The sample was lung tumor tissue. The CDR3 protein is CSARGQGVGNIQYF. The DNA for the CDR3 is TGCAGTGCTAGAGGACAGGGGGTGGGAAACATTCAGTACTTC.